These T cell receptor beta chains were read from a single sample in a study of shared clonotypes between healthy human individuals. TCRdb's copy holds only in-frame clones and misses some; the assay was immunoSEQ multiplex PCR. The sample yields fewer than 2.5 million clones, approximately 94% seen once. Material: naive CD4+ T cells from PBMCs. Receptors were obtained from a man younger than 35 in good health. Some clones in this sample may be carry-over from other donors' samples. CDR3s include the opening cysteine and the closing phenylalanine or tryptophan. A D gene is named only where the DNA matches it firmly. Some rows mark clone size as missing; the rest say once, few, many or name a class of expanded clone.

j_call clone_size v_call d_call cdr3_aa cdr3_nt
TRBJ2-7 once TRBV5-1 TRBD2 CASSLAGGVYEQYF TGCGCCAGCAGCTTGGCGGGAGGGGTCTACGAGCAGTACTTC
TRBJ1-4 once TRBV25-1 TRBD1 CASSDPRTGKNEKLFF TGTGCCAGCAGTGACCCCCGGACAGGAAAGAATGAAAAACTGTTTTTT
TRBJ1-5 . TRBV6-6 TRBD1 CASRRDRNQPQHF TGTGCCAGCAGGAGGGACAGAAATCAGCCCCAGCATTTT
TRBJ2-2 . TRBV5-1 . CASSRDPINTGELFF TGCGCCAGCAGTCGGGACCCCATTAACACCGGGGAGCTGTTTTTT
TRBJ1-5 . TRBV28 . CASSPVAFPTYSNQPQHF TGTGCCAGCAGCCCTGTGGCCTTCCCAACATATAGCAATCAGCCCCAGCATTTT
TRBJ1-5 . TRBV18 TRBD1 CASSPGQGDSNQPQHF TGTGCCAGCTCACCGGGACAGGGGGATAGCAATCAGCCCCAGCATTTT
TRBJ2-6 . TRBV4-2 TRBD1 CASSPRARTGSSGANVLTF TGTGCCAGCAGCCCCCGTGCCCGGACAGGGAGCTCTGGGGCCAACGTCCTGACTTTC
TRBJ1-2 . TRBV28 TRBD1 CASTRSGGIYGYTF TGTGCCAGCACTCGGTCAGGGGGGATATATGGATACACCTTC
TRBJ1-1 . TRBV10-2 . CASSYLQDTEAFF TGCGCCAGCAGTTACTTACAGGACACTGAAGCTTTCTTT
TRBJ2-1 . TRBV28 TRBD2 CASSLRRESYNEQFF TGTGCCAGCAGTTTAAGGCGGGAGTCCTACAATGAGCAGTTCTTC
TRBJ2-7 . TRBV27 . CASSSRQGQRRQQYF TGTGCCAGCAGTTCCCGCCAGGGGCAACGACGACAGCAGTACTTC
TRBJ2-3 . TRBV29-1 . CSTMWRGRSTDTQYF TGCAGCACAATGTGGAGGGGCCGGAGCACAGATACGCAGTATTTT
TRBJ1-5 . TRBV28 . CASSLGYHNQPQHF TGTGCCAGCAGTTTAGGGTATCACAATCAGCCCCAGCATTTT
TRBJ2-5 . TRBV7-9 . CASSLEYETQYF TGTGCCAGCAGCTTAGAGTATGAGACCCAGTACTTC
TRBJ2-2 . TRBV5-8 . CASSPESLLNTGELFF TGTGCCAGCAGCCCCGAATCCTTATTAAACACCGGGGAGCTGTTTTTT
TRBJ1-3 once TRBV30 . CAWSAYREGTIYF TGTGCCTGGAGTGCCTACAGGGAAGGGACCATATATTTT
TRBJ2-1 . TRBV7-8 . CASSPVGVAGYNEQFF TGTGCCAGCAGCCCCGTGGGGGTCGCAGGATACAATGAGCAGTTCTTC
TRBJ2-7 . TRBV29-1 . CSVGDSYEQYF TGCAGCGTTGGCGACAGTTACGAGCAGTACTTC
TRBJ2-7 once TRBV6-6 TRBD1 CASSYSVQGAYEQYF TGTGCCAGCAGTTACTCCGTACAGGGGGCCTACGAGCAGTACTTC
TRBJ1-3 . TRBV6-4 . CASSDLGPPGNTIYF TGTGCCAGCAGTGACCTAGGCCCACCTGGAAACACCATATATTTT
TRBJ1-1 . TRBV27 . CASSLSNPGEAFF TGTGCCAGCAGTTTAAGTAACCCGGGGGAAGCTTTCTTT
TRBJ1-5 . TRBV5-6 . CASSFGGGAWNQPQHF TGTGCCAGCAGCTTCGGGGGGGGCGCTTGGAATCAGCCCCAGCATTTT
TRBJ2-1 . TRBV7-9 TRBD2 CASSLGLAILNEQFF TGTGCCAGCAGCCTAGGACTAGCTATATTGAATGAGCAGTTCTTC
TRBJ2-7 . TRBV7-3 TRBD1 CASSPGQTYEYEQYF TGTGCCAGCAGCCCGGGACAGACGTACGAATACGAGCAGTACTTC
TRBJ1-1 . TRBV5-6 . CASRGRGFWGLNTEAFF TGTGCCAGCAGGGGAAGAGGTTTCTGGGGACTGAACACTGAAGCTTTCTTT
TRBJ1-2 . TRBV4-2 . CASSPGGQFTSNYGYTF TGTGCCAGCAGCCCGGGTGGGCAGTTCACCTCTAACTATGGCTACACCTTC
TRBJ2-7 . TRBV28 . CATGNRNQVDEQYF TGTGCCACCGGAAACAGGAACCAGGTAGACGAGCAGTACTTC
TRBJ2-1 . TRBV5-1 . CASSLVGTPHNEQFF TGCGCCAGCAGCTTGGTTGGGACGCCGCACAATGAGCAGTTCTTC
TRBJ2-7 . TRBV5-1 . CASSLVGAASYEQYF TGCGCCAGCAGCTTGGTAGGGGCGGCCTCCTACGAGCAGTACTTC
TRBJ2-1 . TRBV6-6 . CASTYRRDFQNEQFF TGTGCCAGCACTTACCGGCGGGACTTCCAAAATGAGCAGTTCTTC
TRBJ2-1 . TRBV11-2 TRBD1 CASSLERGPYNEQFF TGTGCCAGCAGCTTAGAAAGGGGGCCCTACAATGAGCAGTTCTTC
TRBJ2-3 once TRBV27 . CASGPVPRTDTQYF TGTGCCAGCGGTCCAGTTCCCAGAACAGATACGCAGTATTTT
TRBJ1-3 once TRBV25-1 . CATADNGRNTIYF TGTGCCACCGCAGACAACGGGCGAAACACCATATATTTT
TRBJ2-7 . TRBV28 . CASSPPGEYEQYF TGTGCCAGCAGCCCACCTGGGGAGTACGAGCAGTACTTC
TRBJ1-2 . TRBV6-5 . CASSLEGGYTF TGTGCCAGCAGTCTCGAGGGGGGCTACACCTTC
TRBJ1-2 . TRBV28 TRBD1 CASSLKDRGIYGYTF TGTGCCAGCAGTTTAAAGGACAGGGGGATTTATGGCTACACCTTC
TRBJ2-2 . TRBV2 . CASTEGRTNTGELFF TGTGCCAGCACTGAAGGCAGAACAAACACCGGGGAGCTGTTTTTT
TRBJ1-1 . TRBV6-5 . CASSYPGQLNTEAFF TGTGCCAGCAGTTACCCCGGACAGCTGAACACTGAAGCTTTCTTT
TRBJ2-6 once TRBV4-2 . CASSQDSPASGANVLTF TGTGCCAGCAGCCAAGATTCCCCAGCCTCTGGGGCCAACGTCCTGACTTTC
TRBJ1-1 . TRBV18 . CASSPRREDTEAFF TGTGCCAGCTCCCCCCGCAGGGAGGACACTGAAGCTTTCTTT
TRBJ2-1 . TRBV5-1 . CASSLKPPGPHDEQFF TGCGCCAGCAGCCTGAAGCCTCCGGGGCCCCATGATGAGCAGTTCTTC
TRBJ1-5 . TRBV15 TRBD1 CATSRDGDRATQPQHF TGTGCCACCAGCAGAGATGGGGACAGGGCCACTCAGCCCCAGCATTTT
TRBJ2-3 . TRBV6-5 . CASRQGQGGTDTQYF TGTGCCAGCCGCCAGGGGCAGGGGGGTACAGATACGCAGTATTTT
TRBJ1-2 . TRBV2 . CASSEESGQYGYTF TGTGCCAGCAGTGAAGAGTCAGGGCAATACGGCTACACCTTC
TRBJ1-2 . TRBV5-1 . CASSLGQPNYGYTF TGCGCCAGCAGCTTGGGACAGCCCAACTATGGCTACACCTTC